This T cell receptor (beta chain) was profiled in a study of graft-versus-host responses after intestinal transplantation. Overall study context: Anti-thymocyte globulin was used for induction in all recipients, who then took tacrolimus and steroids for roughly 3 years. Study-level points and caveats: GvH clones appeared in recipient marrow, some first in ileum or blood.

The CDR3 extends over 15 amino acids. The germline gives CDR1 SGHNT, CDR2 YYREEE (reference sequence). Trimming removed 4 bases at V and 1 base at J, with 13 bases between. On this clone: Its antigen remains unknown.

The assay was immunoSEQ multiplex PCR, and TCRdb's table has in-frame clones only and misses some. The sample contains over 85,000 clones, roughly 93% of which appear only once. This material consisted of unstimulated CD4+ T cells sorted from spleen or lymph node cells, taken before transplant. The sequence was obtained from a human donor who was the organ donor for an intestinal transplant. The V call is TRBV5-4, the J call TRBJ2-3; unclear D gene. The CDR3 DNA is TGTGCCAGCAGCCCGTCCTTCCAGGGCACAGATACGCAGTATTTT. It yields the protein CASSPSFQGTDTQYF.